A single sample gave rise to the 27 T cell receptor beta chains below, sequenced in a study of blood T cell repertoires in COVID-19. Data came from immunoSEQ multiplex PCR; TCRdb stores just in-frame clones and leaves some out. The sample records roughly 230,000 clones, around four fifths being singletons. Sequencing was done on a sample of peripheral blood. The receptors here all came from a man in his forties with acute or convalescent COVID-19.

The V call is TRBV28, the J call TRBJ1-6; tentatively, D is TRBD1 (6 bases). CDR1 is MDHEN and CDR2 is SYDVKM in the germline V gene. V lost 0 bases to trimming and J lost 7 bases, with 13 bases between them. The CDR3 spans 16 residues. The CDR3 region has the DNA TGTGCCAGCAGTTTATGGGTCACAGGGCGGAATTCACCCCTCCACTTT. Its protein product is CASSLWVTGRNSPLHF.

The chain joins TRBV7-2 to TRBJ2-1, with TRBD2 matching 8 bases. Germline values: CDR1 SGHTA, CDR2 FQGNSA. V lost 5 bases and J lost 1; bases outside the gene matches: 4. The CDR3 spans 15 residues. CDR3 bases: TGTGCCAGCAGCAAATTAGCGGGATCCTACAATGAGCAGTTCTTC. Its translation: CASSKLAGSYNEQFF. Full variable domain (missing parts from reference TRBV7-2 and TRBJ2-1): GAGVSQSPSNKVTEKGKDVELRCDPISGHTALYWYRQSLGQGLEFLIYFQGNSAPDKSGLPSDRFSAERTGGSVSTLTIQRTQQEDSAVYLCASSKLAGSYNEQFFGPGTRLTVL.

V and J are TRBV7-9 and TRBJ2-7; tentative D call: TRBD1 (6 bases). V dropped 4 bases and J dropped 3 bases, with 10 bases sitting between them. This CDR3 region has 13 residues. CDR1 is SEHNR and CDR2 is FQNEAQ in the germline V gene (reference sequence). The CDR3 coding sequence is TGTGCCAGCAGCTACGGACAGCTCTACGAGCAGTACTTC. As protein: CASSYGQLYEQYF.

The rearrangement uses TRBV6-1 and TRBJ2-7; possible D gene TRBD2, 5 bases. CDR1 is MNHNS and CDR2 is SASEGT in the germline V gene. Trimming left V 2 bases short and J 2 bases short, with 16 bases between. The CDR3 has 16 residues. This chain's CDR3 is CASSERSRGLTYEQYF. The CDR3 DNA sequence: TGTGCCAGCAGTGAACGGAGCAGAGGGCTAACCTACGAGCAGTACTTC.

The rearrangement links TRBV29-1 to TRBJ1-2; D remains unclear. CDR1 SQVTM and CDR2 ANQGSEA come from the germline V gene. V shed 4 bases and J shed 7 bases, with 16 bases lying between them. The CDR3 spans 13 residues. CDR3 nucleotides: TGCAGCGTTGGAGGAGGAGCAGACTTTGGCTACACCTTC. Its protein product is CSVGGGADFGYTF.

This clone showed up just once. The chain uses TRBV15 and TRBJ2-7; possibly TRBD2 for D (6 bases). Germline CDR1 and CDR2: LNHNV and YYDKDF (reference sequence). The V end was cut by 0 bases, the J end by 3 bases, with 15 bases between. This CDR3 region has 16 residues. The CDR3: CATSRELAGLNYEQYF. The CDR3 DNA reads as TGTGCCACCAGCAGAGAACTCGCGGGACTGAACTACGAGCAGTACTTC.

This sequence joins TRBV19 and TRBJ1-6; the match to TRBD1 covers 7 bases. The CDR3 runs to 16 residues. V lost 4 bases and J lost 5; bases outside the gene matches: 8. Per germline, CDR1 LNHDA and CDR2 SQIVND (reference sequence). CDR3 protein: CASSSAGTAHNSPLHF. The CDR3 nucleotides are TGTGCCAGTAGTAGCGCCGGGACAGCCCATAATTCACCCCTCCACTTT.

The CDR3 DNA reads as TGTGCCAGCAGCTGGGGGGACAGGGGGAGTCAGCCCCAGCATTTT. This translates into CASSWGDRGSQPQHF. The chain has TRBV7-2 and TRBJ1-5; 11 bases align to TRBD1. The germline V gene has CDR1 SGHTA and CDR2 FQGNSA. The trim removed 4 bases at V and 6 bases at J, leaving 5 bases unmatched. There are 15 residues in the CDR3.

The chain employs TRBV18 and TRBJ1-5, with no clear D. The germline V and J ends were trimmed by 4 bases and 4 bases, with 14 bases remaining between them. Germline loops: CDR1 KGHSH, CDR2 LQKENI. The CDR3 length is 15 residues. The CDR3 DNA is TGTGCCAGCTCACACAATTACCAACCAAATCAGCCCCAGCATTTT. Its translation is CASSHNYQPNQPQHF.

The chain uses TRBV7-2 and TRBJ2-2; tentatively, D is TRBD2 (5 bases). The CDR3 sequence is 17 residues long. In germline, CDR1 is SGHTA, CDR2 FQGNSA. With 7 bases removed from V and 1 base from J, the gap between germline ends came to 19 bases. The CDR3 is CASNNNWVRVNTGELFF. The CDR3 DNA reads TGTGCCAGCAATAATAATTGGGTGCGGGTGAACACCGGGGAGCTGTTTTTT.

The rearrangement links TRBV12-5 to TRBJ1-4, with D possibly being TRBD1 (5 bases). V lost 6 bases to trimming and J lost 5 bases, with 13 bases between them. The germline CDR1 and CDR2 sequences are LGHNT and FRNRAP. The CDR3 is 14 amino acids. CDR3 sequence: CASGRGQVNEKLFF. CDR3 bases: TGTGCTAGTGGCCGCGGACAAGTGAATGAAAAACTGTTTTTT.

The CDR3 sequence is CASSQDRSSYEQYF. The CDR3 bases are TGCGCCAGCAGCCAAGATAGGAGCTCCTACGAGCAGTACTTC. This sequence joins TRBV4-3 and TRBJ2-7; D remains unclear. CDR3 length: 14 residues. V dropped 0 bases and J dropped 0 bases, with 6 bases sitting between them. Germline assignment: CDR1 LGHNA and CDR2 YSLEER.

This rearrangement joins TRBV14 to TRBJ1-3; the D gene is possibly TRBD1 (5 bases). This CDR3 region has 14 residues. V was trimmed by 1 base and J by 7 bases, leaving 11 bases between them. Germline CDR1 SGHDN, CDR2 FVKESK. CDR3 in DNA: TGTGCCAGCAGCCAAGGGGGACTTGCGAACACCATATATTTT. Its translation: CASSQGGLANTIYF.

With regard to this clone: This specimen includes other DNA sequences encoding the same CDR3. The rearrangement uses TRBV2 and TRBJ1-3; 9 positions match TRBD1. From germline, CDR1 is SNHLY and CDR2 FYNNEI. Trimming removed 6 bases from V and 4 bases from J; junction bases left unmatched: 7. CDR3 length: 15 residues. CDR3 in DNA: TGTGCCAGCAGCCGGGACAGGGAGACCGGAAACACCATATATTTT. Amino acid sequence: CASSRDRETGNTIYF.

This chain links TRBV5-1 with TRBJ1-2; D is perhaps TRBD1 (5 bases). This CDR3 has 14 amino acids. V lost 1 base and J 8 bases, leaving 15 bases between the germline ends. Germline V gives CDR1 SGHRS, CDR2 YFSETQ. CDR3 sequence: CASSLSGRDGGYTF. The CDR3, as DNA: TGCGCCAGCAGCTTGTCCGGCAGGGATGGGGGCTACACCTTC.

The chain links TRBV19 to TRBJ2-3, with TRBD2 matching 7 bases. The V gene end was trimmed by 1 base and the J gene end by 0 bases; junction bases not matched to a gene: 4. The CDR3 spans 16 residues. Germline CDR1 reads LNHDA; CDR2 reads SQIVND (reference sequence). The CDR3 bases are TGTGCCAGTAGTATAGCTAGCGGCTCTAGCACAGATACGCAGTATTTT. This sequence encodes CASSIASGSSTDTQYF. The full variable domain, in which reference TRBV19 and TRBJ2-3 provide the parts outside the CDR3, is DGGITQSPKYLFRKEGQNVTLSCEQNLNHDAMYWYRQDPGQGLRLIYYSQIVNDFQKGDIAEGYSVSREKKESFPLTVTSAQKNPTAFYLCASSIASGSSTDTQYFGPGTRLTVL.

The genes are TRBV11-2 and TRBJ1-1; D possibly corresponds to TRBD1 (5 bases). Germline CDR1 and CDR2: SGHAT and FQNNGV. This CDR3 is 17 amino acids long. V lost 5 bases, J lost 4 bases, and 23 bases lay in between. The DNA for the CDR3 is TGTGCCAGCAGCCCTAGCCGCGGGACTCAGAAAAGCACTGAAGCTTTCTTT. It specifies CASSPSRGTQKSTEAFF.

In its sample, this clone was seen once. The J gene is TRBJ1-1, the V gene TRBV3-1 (or the pseudogene TRBV3-2); D might be TRBD1 (5 bases). Looked up from germline, CDR1 is LGHDT and CDR2 is YNNKEL (reference sequence). This CDR3 is built from 14 residues. The V and J ends lost 0 bases and 2 bases respectively, with 7 bases between them. CDR3 sequence: CASSQDTGNTEAFF. As DNA, the CDR3 is TGTGCCAGCAGCCAAGATACAGGTAACACTGAAGCTTTCTTT.

This chain links TRBV6-1 with TRBJ2-6, with D possibly being TRBD1 (5 bases). The germline gives CDR1 MNHNS, CDR2 SASEGT. This CDR3 is 16 amino acids long. Trimming removed 0 bases at V and 2 bases at J, with 8 bases between. CDR3 sequence (DNA): TGTGCCAGCAGTGAAGCGAAGGGGACTGGGGCCAACGTCCTGACTTTC. Translated, it gives CASSEAKGTGANVLTF.

This rearrangement joins TRBV16 to TRBJ2-6, with D perhaps matching TRBD1 (6 bases). The CDR3 contains 20 residues. V was pared by 4 bases and J by 4 bases, with 26 bases between. The germline gives CDR1 KGHSY, CDR2 FQNENV. This chain's CDR3 is CASSPSPAGSGAPGANVLTF. In nucleotides, the CDR3 is TGTGCCAGCAGCCCCTCTCCAGCAGGTTCAGGGGCACCCGGGGCCAACGTCCTGACTTTC.

The rearrangement joins TRBV6-1 to TRBJ1-2; a possible D gene is TRBD1 (6 bases). V dropped 2 bases and J dropped 8 bases, with 9 bases sitting between them. The CDR3 is 12 residues long. Looked up from germline, CDR1 is MNHNS and CDR2 is SASEGT. The CDR3 DNA sequence: TGTGCCAGCAGTGAATCCGGACAGGGCTACACCTTC. Protein product: CASSESGQGYTF.

The chain uses TRBV19 and TRBJ1-6, with 11 nucleotides matching TRBD1. Germline V lookup: CDR1 LNHDA, CDR2 SQIVND (reference sequence). The CDR3 contains 18 residues. J gave up 9 bases and V 6 bases, and 16 bases lay outside the gene matches. The CDR3 nucleotides read TGTGCCAGTAGCGGACAGGGGGCGAGCTTATCCTCAGGTTCACCCCTCCACTTT. It encodes CASSGQGASLSSGSPLHF.

This chain joins TRBV4-2 and TRBJ1-4; D might be TRBD1 (5 bases). This CDR3 contains 16 residues. CDR1 and CDR2 (germline): LGHNA, YNFKEQ. Trimming took off 2 bases at V and 1 base at J, with 11 bases between the two ends. The CDR3 DNA reads as TGTGCCAGCAGCCAACCTAGACAGCGAACTAATGAAAAACTGTTTTTT. Amino acids: CASSQPRQRTNEKLFF.

This clone was seen once. V gene TRBV15 combines with J gene TRBJ2-3; no definite D call. V was shortened by 0 bases and J by 4 bases, with 5 bases between the two germline ends. The CDR3 sequence is 13 residues long. Germline V gives CDR1 LNHNV, CDR2 YYDKDF (reference sequence). The DNA of the CDR3 is TGTGCCACCAGCAGAGATCCAGCAGATACGCAGTATTTT. It specifies CATSRDPADTQYF. Variable domain in full (rest from reference TRBV15 and TRBJ2-3): DAMVIQNPRYQVTQFGKPVTLSCSQTLNHNVMYWYQQKSSQAPKLLFHYYDKDFNNEADTPDNFQSRRPNTSFCFLDIRSPGLGDTAMYLCATSRDPADTQYFGPGTRLTVL.

This sequence joins TRBV6-5 and TRBJ1-1; D may be TRBD1 (5 bases). CDR3 size: 13 residues. The germline gives CDR1 MNHEY, CDR2 SVGAGI. The V end lost 6 bases, the J end lost 3 bases, and 11 bases lay between the germline ends. The CDR3 region is CASRRQRHTEAFF. The CDR3 bases are TGTGCCAGCAGGAGACAGAGGCACACTGAAGCTTTCTTT.

The chain employs TRBV9 and TRBJ2-3, with D perhaps TRBD1 (6 bases). Trimming pared 5 bases from V and 3 bases from J, leaving 22 bases between. Germline V gives CDR1 SGDLS, CDR2 YYNGEE. CDR3 length: 17 amino acids. The CDR3 sequence is CASSATGSAAGTDTQYF. The CDR3 nucleotides are TGTGCCAGCAGTGCCACAGGGTCGGCGGCGGGTACAGATACGCAGTATTTT.

The rearrangement uses TRBV27 and TRBJ1-2; 8 nucleotides align to TRBD1. With 6 bases clipped from V and 7 bases from J, the junction kept 7 bases outside the gene matches. The germline V gene has CDR1 MNHEY and CDR2 SMNVEV (reference sequence). The length of the CDR3 is 13 residues. DNA for the CDR3: TGTGCCAGCAGATCAGACAGGGGCTCTGGCTACACCTTC. Translation: CASRSDRGSGYTF.